These 6 T cell receptor beta chains were sequenced from one sample in a study of monozygotic twins with inflammatory bowel disease. TCRdb reanalyzed the 5' RACE reads, giving one entry per CDR3 protein sequence and no DNA. The sample features about 450,000 distinct CDR3 sequences, with about 2.2% in its top ten. The material sequenced was blood. These receptors originate from a human donor with ulcerative colitis or Crohn's disease, or a healthy co-twin of an affected twin (not recorded which).

The chain employs TRBV4-3 and TRBJ2-6. Looked up from germline, CDR1 is LGHNA and CDR2 is YSLEER. This CDR3 is 20 amino acids long. The CDR3 is CASSQDLVVRGFSGANVLTF.

The V gene is TRBV28, the J gene TRBJ2-5. Germline V CDR1 and CDR2: MDHEN, SYDVKM. This CDR3 is built from 11 residues. CDR3 amino acids: CASVQQETQYF. The full variable domain, in which reference TRBV28 and TRBJ2-5 provide the parts outside the CDR3, is DVKVTQSSRYLVKRTGEKVFLECVQDMDHENMFWYRQDPGLGLRLIYFSYDVKMKEKGDIPEGYSVSREKKERFSLILESASTNQTSMYLCASVQQETQYFGPGTRLLVL.

This chain links TRBV6-5 with TRBJ2-7; with no DNA, the TCRdb D assignment of TRBD1 cannot be verified. The germline V gene has CDR1 MNHEY and CDR2 SVGAGI. The CDR3 spans 14 residues. The CDR3 spells CASSYSGQGGSQYF.

The rearrangement uses TRBV29-1 and TRBJ2-1; TCRdb's D call, TRBD1, is unchecked because there is no DNA. The CDR3 has 14 amino acids. Germline CDR1 and CDR2: SQVTM and ANQGSEA. CDR3 sequence reads: CSVERQGRYNEQFF.

This chain uses TRBV2 with TRBJ1-5. The CDR3 consists of 14 residues. The V gene's germline CDR1 is SNHLY and CDR2 FYNNEI. The CDR3 loop is CASSESGAAQPQHF. Drawing the rest from reference TRBV2 and TRBJ1-5, the complete variable domain is EPEVTQTPSHQVTQMGQEVILRCVPISNHLYFYWYRQILGQKVEFLVSFYNNEISEKSEIFDDQFSVERPDGSNFTLKIRSTKLEDSAMYFCASSESGAAQPQHFGDGTRLSIL.

This CDR3 is CSAGETSGTPYNEQFF. The chain has TRBV20-1 and TRBJ2-1; checking the TCRdb D call of TRBD2 is not possible without DNA. Looked up from germline, CDR1 is DFQATT and CDR2 is SNEGSKA (reference sequence). This CDR3 contains 16 residues.